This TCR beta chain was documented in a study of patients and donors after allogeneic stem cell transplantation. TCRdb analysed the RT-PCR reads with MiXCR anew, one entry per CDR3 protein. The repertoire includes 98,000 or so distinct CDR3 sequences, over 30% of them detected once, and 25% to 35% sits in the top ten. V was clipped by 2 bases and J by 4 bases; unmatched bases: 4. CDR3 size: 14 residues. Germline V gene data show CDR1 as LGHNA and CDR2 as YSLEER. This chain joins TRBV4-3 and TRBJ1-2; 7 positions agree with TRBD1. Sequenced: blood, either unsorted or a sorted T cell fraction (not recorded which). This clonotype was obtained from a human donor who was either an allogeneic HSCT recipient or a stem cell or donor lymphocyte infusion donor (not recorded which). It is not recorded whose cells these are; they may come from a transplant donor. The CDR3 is CASSQTTGVYGYTF. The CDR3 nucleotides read TGCGCCAGCAGCCAAACCACAGGGGTCTATGGCTACACCTTC.